The 9 T cell receptor beta chains below all came from one sample that was sequenced in a study of graft-versus-host responses after intestinal transplantation. Repertoires were generated with immunoSEQ multiplex PCR, while TCRdb's copy carries only in-frame clones and drops some. This repertoire shows under 90,000 clones, roughly 90% found once; its top ten account for over 0.55%. Sample: PBMCs, taken 98 days after intestinal transplantation. The receptor source for this set is a human patient who received an intestinal transplant, so some T cells may come from the graft donor.

This clone has only one observation. This chain links TRBV10-1 with TRBJ2-5; 10 bases are a match to TRBD2. There are 15 residues in the CDR3. The germline gives CDR1 WNHNN, CDR2 SYGVQD (reference sequence). Losses at the gene ends were 5 bases for V and 2 bases for J; bases not matched to a gene: 5. CDR3 loop: CASSNRTSGQETQYF. CDR3 nucleotides: TGCGCCAGCAGTAATAGGACTAGCGGACAAGAGACCCAGTACTTC.

The chain employs TRBV4-1 and TRBJ2-7; TRBD1 matches 9 bases. The CDR3 extends over 14 amino acids. The V gene's germline CDR1 is MGHRA and CDR2 YSYEKL. The V and J ends lost 1 base and 3 bases, in that order; junction bases with no gene match: 1. The CDR3 sequence: CASSQGQGVYEQYF. In DNA, the CDR3 is TGCGCCAGCAGCCAAGGACAGGGGGTCTACGAGCAGTACTTC.

The chain is built from TRBV7-9 and TRBJ1-1; D perhaps matches TRBD1 (6 bases). The CDR3 is 14 residues long. Germline assignment: CDR1 SEHNR and CDR2 FQNEAQ (reference sequence). Trimming shortened V by 3 bases and J by 5 bases, and 13 bases separated the two germline ends. DNA for the CDR3: TGTGCCAGCAGCTTGGAGGGGGGTCGGACTGAAGCTTTCTTT. Encoded protein: CASSLEGGRTEAFF.

The rearrangement links TRBV6-1 to TRBJ2-7, with 8 nucleotides matching TRBD1. This CDR3 contains 13 residues. The V gene end was trimmed by 11 bases and the J gene end by 5 bases; junction bases not matched to a gene: 11. The germline gives CDR1 MNHNS, CDR2 SASEGT. The CDR3 DNA is TGTGCCGGCCGTAGGACAGGGCGGGACGAGCAGTACTTC. Translation: CAGRRTGRDEQYF.

The chain has TRBV2 and TRBJ1-3; D is undetermined. The V gene lost 7 bases and the J gene lost 6 bases, with 13 bases spanning the gap. This CDR3 has 13 residues. Germline CDR1 is SNHLY and CDR2 is FYNNEI. This CDR3 reads CASTGNLENTIYF. DNA of the CDR3: TGTGCCAGCACTGGGAATTTAGAAAACACCATATATTTT.

This clone was seen only once. This sequence joins TRBV28 and TRBJ1-5, with unresolved D. This CDR3 region has 15 residues. Trimming took off 1 base at V and 2 bases at J, with 9 bases between the two ends. Germline lookup yields CDR1 MDHEN and CDR2 SYDVKM. CDR3 nucleotides: TGTGCCAGCAGTTTATCGACGGAGCGCAATCAGCCCCAGCATTTT. This sequence encodes CASSLSTERNQPQHF.

The chain combines TRBV13 with TRBJ2-1, with D maybe TRBD1 (5 bases). V was trimmed by 8 bases and J by 6 bases, leaving 14 bases between them. The germline V gene has CDR1 PRHDT and CDR2 FYEKMQ (reference sequence). The CDR3 runs 13 residues. In DNA, the CDR3 is TGTGCCAGCGGGGCTCCCCCCCCCAATGAGCAGTTCTTC. This gives the protein CASGAPPPNEQFF.

The chain employs TRBV10-3 and TRBJ2-3; tentatively, D is TRBD1 or TRBD2 (6 bases each). Trimming took off 6 bases at V and 2 bases at J, with 24 bases between the two ends. Germline V gene lookup returns CDR1 ENHRY and CDR2 SYGVKD. The CDR3 runs to 18 residues. CDR3 in DNA: TGTGCCATCAGCCCCCATCCCCTAGGAGGGGGTGACACAGATACGCAGTATTTT. Translated: CAISPHPLGGGDTDTQYF.

The chain is built from TRBV28 and TRBJ2-7, with unresolved D. This CDR3 has 13 amino acids. V was clipped by 3 bases and J by 0 bases, with 6 bases between them. Germline CDR1 MDHEN, CDR2 SYDVKM. Here the CDR3 reads CASSFGFSYEQYF. The DNA for the CDR3 is TGTGCCAGCAGTTTTGGCTTCTCCTACGAGCAGTACTTC.